This is a list of T cell receptor beta chains from one sample in a study of blood T cell repertoires in COVID-19. Assay: immunoSEQ multiplex PCR; the TCRdb copy retains only in-frame clones and omits some. The sample has 250,000 to 300,000 clones; approximately 87% are singletons. The sample consisted of peripheral blood. All receptors derive from a woman younger than 45 with COVID-19, enrolled during active disease. The CDR3 runs from the conserved cysteine through the conserved F or W. Each record gives: CDR3 protein, CDR3 DNA, clone size, D gene, V gene, J gene. A D gene is named only where the DNA matches it firmly. Clone sizes are given selectively: once, few, many, or a class where the clone is expanded.

CDR3 protein: CASSAGESKNIQYF; CDR3 DNA: TGTGCCAGCAGCGCAGGGGAGTCCAAAAACATTCAGTACTTC; clone size: .; D gene: .; V gene: TRBV13; J gene: TRBJ2-4
CDR3 protein: CASSYSRGNEQYF; CDR3 DNA: TGTGCCAGCAGTTACTCCAGGGGCAACGAGCAGTACTTC; clone size: .; D gene: .; V gene: TRBV6-5; J gene: TRBJ2-7
CDR3 protein: CASRQGNVGTDTQYF; CDR3 DNA: TGTGCCAGCAGGCAGGGTAACGTGGGCACAGATACGCAGTATTTT; clone size: once; D gene: .; V gene: TRBV2; J gene: TRBJ2-3
CDR3 protein: CASQGLGYGYTF; CDR3 DNA: TGTGCCAGCCAGGGTCTCGGCTATGGCTACACCTTC; clone size: once; D gene: .; V gene: TRBV13; J gene: TRBJ1-2
CDR3 protein: CAISSGTEGNQPQHF; CDR3 DNA: TGTGCCATCAGCTCCGGGACAGAGGGCAATCAGCCCCAGCATTTT; clone size: .; D gene: TRBD1; V gene: TRBV10-3; J gene: TRBJ1-5
CDR3 protein: CASSPRDIQYF; CDR3 DNA: TGTGCCAGCAGTCCCAGGGACATTCAGTACTTC; clone size: .; D gene: .; V gene: TRBV7-9; J gene: TRBJ2-4
CDR3 protein: CASSIGGRNEQFF; CDR3 DNA: TGTGCCAGTAGTATAGGCGGTCGCAATGAGCAGTTCTTC; clone size: .; D gene: .; V gene: TRBV19; J gene: TRBJ2-1
CDR3 protein: CASSYSLAGGNNEQFF; CDR3 DNA: TGTGCCAGCAGTTACTCGCTCGCGGGGGGAAACAATGAGCAGTTCTTC; clone size: .; D gene: TRBD2; V gene: TRBV6-5; J gene: TRBJ2-1
CDR3 protein: CASSFLDRASEQYF; CDR3 DNA: TGTGCCAGCAGCTTCTTGGACAGGGCTAGCGAGCAGTACTTC; clone size: few; D gene: TRBD1; V gene: TRBV7-2; J gene: TRBJ2-7
CDR3 protein: CATSDGDRVGQTQYF; CDR3 DNA: TGTGCCACCAGTGACGGGGACAGGGTAGGTCAGACCCAGTACTTC; clone size: .; D gene: TRBD1; V gene: TRBV24-1; J gene: TRBJ2-5
CDR3 protein: CASSVGAGAQETQYF; CDR3 DNA: TGTGCCAGCAGCGTAGGGGCGGGGGCCCAAGAGACCCAGTACTTC; clone size: .; D gene: .; V gene: TRBV9; J gene: TRBJ2-5
CDR3 protein: CASSLTHRDRPSYEQYF; CDR3 DNA: TGCGCCAGCAGCTTGACCCACCGGGACAGGCCTTCCTACGAGCAGTACTTC; clone size: .; D gene: TRBD1; V gene: TRBV5-1; J gene: TRBJ2-7
CDR3 protein: CASSLAGLDVDTQYF; CDR3 DNA: TGCGCCAGCAGCTTGGCGGGACTAGATGTAGATACGCAGTATTTT; clone size: .; D gene: TRBD2; V gene: TRBV5-1; J gene: TRBJ2-3
CDR3 protein: CASRPLAGGPDTQYF; CDR3 DNA: TGCGCCAGCCGACCGCTAGCGGGGGGGCCGGATACGCAGTATTTT; clone size: .; D gene: TRBD2; V gene: TRBV5-1; J gene: TRBJ2-3
CDR3 protein: CASSIGAGLYEQYF; CDR3 DNA: TGTGCCAGTAGTATAGGGGCAGGACTCTACGAGCAGTACTTC; clone size: .; D gene: .; V gene: TRBV19; J gene: TRBJ2-7
CDR3 protein: CASSPLPGTGKYEQYF; CDR3 DNA: TGTGCCAGCAGCCCCCTACCAGGGACAGGGAAGTACGAGCAGTACTTC; clone size: .; D gene: TRBD1; V gene: TRBV3-1/TRBV3-2; J gene: TRBJ2-7
CDR3 protein: CASSFDRSSYEQYF; CDR3 DNA: TGTGCCAGCAGTTTCGACAGAAGCTCCTACGAGCAGTACTTC; clone size: .; D gene: .; V gene: TRBV6-5; J gene: TRBJ2-7
CDR3 protein: CASGYYGGRETQYF; CDR3 DNA: TGTGCTAGTGGCTATTACGGGGGGCGAGAGACCCAGTACTTC; clone size: .; D gene: .; V gene: TRBV12-5; J gene: TRBJ2-5
CDR3 protein: CASETGTGDNEQFF; CDR3 DNA: TGTGCCAGCGAAACCGGGACAGGGGATAATGAGCAGTTCTTC; clone size: .; D gene: TRBD1; V gene: TRBV2; J gene: TRBJ2-1
CDR3 protein: CASSPLAGAGEQYF; CDR3 DNA: TGTGCCAGCAGCCCCTTGGCGGGAGCTGGGGAGCAGTACTTC; clone size: .; D gene: TRBD2; V gene: TRBV27; J gene: TRBJ2-7
CDR3 protein: CASSDTSAHTQYF; CDR3 DNA: TGTGCCAGCAGTGATACCAGCGCGCATACGCAGTATTTT; clone size: .; D gene: .; V gene: TRBV2; J gene: TRBJ2-3
CDR3 protein: CASSLSARLNEKLFF; CDR3 DNA: TGTGCCAGCAGTTTATCAGCCAGACTTAATGAAAAACTGTTTTTT; clone size: .; D gene: .; V gene: TRBV27; J gene: TRBJ1-4
CDR3 protein: CASSIGTSRDYEQYF; CDR3 DNA: TGCGCCAGCAGCATCGGGACTAGCAGAGACTACGAGCAGTACTTC; clone size: .; D gene: TRBD2; V gene: TRBV5-1; J gene: TRBJ2-7
CDR3 protein: CASSYDRINTGELFF; CDR3 DNA: TGTGCCAGCAGTTACGACAGGATTAACACCGGGGAGCTGTTTTTT; clone size: .; D gene: .; V gene: TRBV6-5; J gene: TRBJ2-2
CDR3 protein: CASSQGLALDEQYF; CDR3 DNA: TGTGCCAGCAGCCAAGGGCTAGCTCTCGACGAGCAGTACTTC; clone size: .; D gene: .; V gene: TRBV3-1/TRBV3-2; J gene: TRBJ2-7
CDR3 protein: CSVAGLGPGELFF; CDR3 DNA: TGCAGCGTTGCCGGACTGGGCCCCGGGGAGCTGTTTTTT; clone size: .; D gene: .; V gene: TRBV29-1; J gene: TRBJ2-2
CDR3 protein: CASSLPGTGPTDTQYF; CDR3 DNA: TGTGCCAGCTCACTGCCCGGGACAGGGCCCACAGATACGCAGTATTTT; clone size: .; D gene: TRBD1; V gene: TRBV18; J gene: TRBJ2-3
CDR3 protein: CASSYRSGTGELFF; CDR3 DNA: TGTGCCAGCAGTTACAGGTCAGGCACCGGGGAGCTGTTTTTT; clone size: .; D gene: .; V gene: TRBV6-5; J gene: TRBJ2-2
CDR3 protein: CASSRAGSTDTQYF; CDR3 DNA: TGTGCCAGCAGCCGAGCGGGGAGCACAGATACGCAGTATTTT; clone size: .; D gene: TRBD2; V gene: TRBV9; J gene: TRBJ2-3
CDR3 protein: CASSMTGGLGYTF; CDR3 DNA: TGTGCCAGCAGTATGACAGGGGGTTTAGGCTACACCTTC; clone size: .; D gene: TRBD1; V gene: TRBV27; J gene: TRBJ1-2
CDR3 protein: CASRPDRAVEAFF; CDR3 DNA: TGTGCCAGCAGACCCGACAGGGCCGTTGAAGCTTTCTTT; clone size: .; D gene: TRBD1; V gene: TRBV7-9; J gene: TRBJ1-1
CDR3 protein: CASSGRGTPNEQYF; CDR3 DNA: TGTGCCAGTAGCGGGCGGGGGACTCCCAACGAGCAGTACTTC; clone size: .; D gene: TRBD2; V gene: TRBV6-5; J gene: TRBJ2-7
CDR3 protein: CASSSHSISSYNEQFF; CDR3 DNA: TGTGCCAGCAGCTCTCACTCCATAAGTTCCTACAATGAGCAGTTCTTC; clone size: .; D gene: .; V gene: TRBV11-2; J gene: TRBJ2-1
CDR3 protein: CASSLTVSGANVLTF; CDR3 DNA: TGTGCCAGCAGCTTGACAGTCTCTGGGGCCAACGTCCTGACTTTC; clone size: .; D gene: .; V gene: TRBV7-9; J gene: TRBJ2-6
CDR3 protein: CASSSGDGIETQYF; CDR3 DNA: TGTGCCAGCAGCTCAGGTGACGGGATTGAGACCCAGTACTTC; clone size: once; D gene: .; V gene: TRBV7-9; J gene: TRBJ2-5
CDR3 protein: CASSVIAAGELFF; CDR3 DNA: TGTGCCAGCTCAGTTATAGCTGCCGGGGAGCTGTTTTTT; clone size: .; D gene: .; V gene: TRBV12-3/TRBV12-4; J gene: TRBJ2-2
CDR3 protein: CAWSVLGGAYEQYF; CDR3 DNA: TGTGCCTGGAGTGTACTGGGGGGGGCGTACGAGCAGTACTTC; clone size: .; D gene: .; V gene: TRBV30; J gene: TRBJ2-7
CDR3 protein: CASSYSQGLNTEAFF; CDR3 DNA: TGTGCCAGCAGTTACTCACAGGGCTTGAACACTGAAGCTTTCTTT; clone size: .; D gene: .; V gene: TRBV6-5; J gene: TRBJ1-1
CDR3 protein: CASSQDTGGWQYF; CDR3 DNA: TGTGCCAGCAGCCAGGACACAGGGGGCTGGCAGTACTTC; clone size: .; D gene: TRBD1; V gene: TRBV4-2; J gene: TRBJ2-7
CDR3 protein: CAWSAAPLVDTQYF; CDR3 DNA: TGTGCCTGGAGTGCCGCGCCCCTAGTAGATACGCAGTATTTT; clone size: .; D gene: .; V gene: TRBV30; J gene: TRBJ2-3
CDR3 protein: CASSRQGARTDTQYF; CDR3 DNA: TGTGCCAGCAGTCGACAGGGGGCCCGCACAGATACGCAGTATTTT; clone size: .; D gene: TRBD1; V gene: TRBV6-5; J gene: TRBJ2-3
CDR3 protein: CASSPEASFRAIEAFF; CDR3 DNA: TGTGCCAGCTCACCAGAGGCCAGCTTCAGAGCTATTGAAGCTTTCTTT; clone size: .; D gene: .; V gene: TRBV18; J gene: TRBJ1-1
CDR3 protein: CASSPQGRANSPLHF; CDR3 DNA: TGTGCCAGTAGTCCACAGGGTCGGGCTAATTCACCCCTCCACTTT; clone size: .; D gene: .; V gene: TRBV19; J gene: TRBJ1-6
CDR3 protein: CASSHNPRDIIYNEQFF; CDR3 DNA: TGTGCCAGCAGCCATAATCCCCGGGACATAATCTACAATGAGCAGTTCTTC; clone size: .; D gene: .; V gene: TRBV3-1/TRBV3-2; J gene: TRBJ2-1
CDR3 protein: CASSAPQRTGTKRTQYF; CDR3 DNA: TGTGCCAGCAGTGCACCGCAAAGAACAGGGACCAAGAGGACCCAGTACTTC; clone size: .; D gene: .; V gene: TRBV25-1; J gene: TRBJ2-5
CDR3 protein: CASSSVRQGTNYGYTF; CDR3 DNA: TGTGCCAGCAGTTCCGTCCGTCAGGGGACTAACTATGGCTACACCTTC; clone size: once; D gene: .; V gene: TRBV27; J gene: TRBJ1-2
CDR3 protein: CASRLSGGSAREQFF; CDR3 DNA: TGTGCCAGCAGGCTTAGCGGGGGGTCAGCGCGAGAGCAGTTCTTC; clone size: .; D gene: TRBD2; V gene: TRBV6-5; J gene: TRBJ2-1